The rows below give T cell receptor beta chains drawn from one sample of a study of lymphopenia after photon versus proton radiotherapy. Sequencing used immunoSEQ multiplex PCR; TCRdb keeps in-frame clones, though not all of them. The sample carries 68,000 or so clones, approximately 90% recorded once. Sequenced material: peripheral blood, taken from a patient treated with photon-based radiotherapy. These receptor sequences come from a woman in her 70s with pancreatic cancer. CDR3s leave out the opening cysteine and the closing phenylalanine or tryptophan. Each record gives: V gene, CDR3 protein.

>TRBV10-1
ASRPQGDGNQPQH
>TRBV7-8
ASSISGGVSTDTQY
>TRBV7-3
ASSLYGTPTYNEQF
>TRBV5-4
ASSLPGRQETQY
>TRBV2
ASSSDGDSGEAF
>TRBV5-1
ASSRGLAGSPADTQY
>TRBV27
ASIGGGGTGELF
>TRBV4-3
ASSQALNEADTQY
>TRBV29-1
SVERQGETQY
>TRBV28
ASSFSGDGVNTQY
>TRBV2
ASKTESTDTQY
>TRBV2
ASRRGMDSPLH
>TRBV5-4
ASSSGDSYFGELF
>TRBV5-4
ASSLAVGQAAEQY
>TRBV6-6
ASSAGPENTIY
>TRBV5-1
ASSISGNLRNYEQF
>TRBV6-5
ASRQNYGYT